This T cell receptor beta chain was recorded in a study of T cell changes during pregnancy in multiple sclerosis. Using immunoSEQ multiplex PCR, the repertoire was profiled, and TCRdb retains in-frame clones only, with some absent. The sample holds some 99,000 clones, under 95% seen once. The germline CDR1 and CDR2 sequences are KGHSH and LQKENI. The CDR3 is made up of 16 amino acids. V was cut by 0 bases and J by 4 bases, with 16 bases left in between. This chain joins TRBV18 and TRBJ2-7; D is unclear. Source: peripheral blood, taken after pregnancy. The receptor was derived from a female donor with multiple sclerosis, enrolled in a pregnancy study. CDR3 residues: CASSPPLRSPAYEQYF. CDR3 DNA sequence: TGTGCCAGCTCACCACCCCTCCGGAGCCCGGCTTACGAGCAGTACTTC. The full variable domain, in which reference TRBV18 and TRBJ2-7 provide the parts outside the CDR3, is NAGVMQNPRHLVRRRGQEARLRCSPMKGHSHVYWYRQLPEEGLKFMVYLQKENIIDESGMPKERFSAEFPKEGPSILRIQQVVRGDSAAYFCASSPPLRSPAYEQYFGPGTRLTVT.